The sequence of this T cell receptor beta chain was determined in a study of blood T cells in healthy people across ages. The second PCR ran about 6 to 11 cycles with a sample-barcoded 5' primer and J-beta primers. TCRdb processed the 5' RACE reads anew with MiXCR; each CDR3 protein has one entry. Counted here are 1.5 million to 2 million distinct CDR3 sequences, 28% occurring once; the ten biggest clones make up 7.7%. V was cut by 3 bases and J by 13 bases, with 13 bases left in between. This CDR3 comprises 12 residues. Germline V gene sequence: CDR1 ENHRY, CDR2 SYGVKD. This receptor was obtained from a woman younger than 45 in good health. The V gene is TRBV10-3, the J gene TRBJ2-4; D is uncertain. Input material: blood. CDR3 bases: TGTGCCATCAGTGATGGCGGTGATGAGCAGTACTTC. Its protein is CAISDGGDEQYF.